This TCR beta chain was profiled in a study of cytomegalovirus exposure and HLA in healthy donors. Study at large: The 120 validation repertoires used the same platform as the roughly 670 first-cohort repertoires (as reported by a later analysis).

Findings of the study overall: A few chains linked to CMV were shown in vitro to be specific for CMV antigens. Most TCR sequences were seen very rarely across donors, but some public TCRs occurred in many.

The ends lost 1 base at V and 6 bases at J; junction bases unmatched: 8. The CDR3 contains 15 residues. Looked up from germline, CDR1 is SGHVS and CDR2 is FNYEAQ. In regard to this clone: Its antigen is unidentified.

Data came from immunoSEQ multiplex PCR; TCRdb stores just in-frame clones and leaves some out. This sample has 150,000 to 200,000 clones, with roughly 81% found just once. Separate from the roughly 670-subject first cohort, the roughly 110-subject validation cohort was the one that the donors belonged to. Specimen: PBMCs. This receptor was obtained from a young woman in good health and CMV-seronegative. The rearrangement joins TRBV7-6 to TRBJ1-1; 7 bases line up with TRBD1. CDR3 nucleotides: TGTGCCAGCAGCTTAGTTGAGGGGGCCGGGGCTGAAGCTTTCTTT. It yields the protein CASSLVEGAGAEAFF.